Shown below are 17 T cell receptor beta chains from a single sample sequenced in a study of blood T cells in healthy people across ages. It was with a sample-barcoded 5' primer and a J-beta primer mix that a second PCR of about 7 to 12 cycles was run. Using its own MiXCR run on the 5' RACE reads, TCRdb lists one record per CDR3 protein. The data contain hundreds of thousands of distinct CDR3 sequences, more than 20% of them singletons. The data also belong to a second study, concerning T cells of mothers and their children.

Sequenced input: blood. The receptors derive from a boy between 10 and 17 years old in good health.

This clonotype was seen more than once but under ten times. The gene calls are TRBV9 and TRBJ2-2; no clear D. CDR3 length: 16 amino acids. V was cut by 0 bases and J by 2 bases, with 11 bases left in between. CDR1 is SGDLS, CDR2 YYNGEE, per germline. This chain's CDR3 is CASSVARDANTGELFF. DNA of the CDR3: TGTGCCAGCAGCGTAGCCCGAGACGCTAACACCGGGGAGCTGTTTTTT.

This clonotype was picked up a small number of times. The rearrangement joins TRBV18 to TRBJ2-5; the D is unclear. There are 15 residues in the CDR3. Germline values: CDR1 KGHSH, CDR2 LQKENI. V was shortened by 3 bases and J by 3 bases, with 14 bases between the two germline ends. The CDR3 nucleotides are TGTGCCAGCTCACCTTCACGGCAGGCCAAAGAGACCCAGTACTTC. Protein: CASSPSRQAKETQYF.

This clonotype has just a few counts. The chain couples TRBV27 to TRBJ2-2; D ambiguous. CDR1 is MNHEY, CDR2 SMNVEV, per germline (reference sequence). CDR3 size: 12 residues. Trimming stripped 4 bases from V and 7 bases from J, with 7 bases between. CDR3 bases: TGTGCCAGCAGTTGGCCCGACGGGGAGCTGTTTTTT. Its protein product is CASSWPDGELFF.

The chain uses TRBV12-3 or TRBV12-4 and TRBJ2-3, with TRBD1 matching over 9 bases. There are 15 residues in the CDR3. Trimming at V came to 6 bases and at J to 5 bases, leaving 9 bases not matched to a gene. The CDR3 is CASSGTGMAGDTQYF. Written as DNA, the CDR3 is TGTGCCAGCAGCGGGACAGGGATGGCAGGAGATACGCAGTATTTT.

The chain links TRBV10-3 to TRBJ2-1; D gene uncertain. Trimming took off 0 bases at V and 0 bases at J, with 18 bases between the two ends. The CDR3 totals 19 residues. Germline V gene lookup returns CDR1 ENHRY and CDR2 SYGVKD. CDR3 amino acids: CAISESTGPTPRSYNEQFF. In DNA form, the CDR3 reads TGTGCCATCAGTGAGTCGACTGGGCCCACCCCCCGCTCCTACAATGAGCAGTTCTTC.

The rearrangement links TRBV7-8 to TRBJ2-1, with D tentatively TRBD2 (6 bases). The CDR3 loop spans 13 amino acids. With 8 bases removed from V and 7 bases from J, the gap between germline ends came to 15 bases. Germline lookup yields CDR1 SGHVS and CDR2 FQNEAQ. The CDR3 nucleotides read TGTGCCAGCGGGAGACTAGGAACGAATGAGCAGTTCTTC. It codes for CASGRLGTNEQFF.

The J gene is TRBJ2-1, the V gene TRBV21-1; the table's D call, TRBD1, has no DNA check behind it. TRBV21-1 is termed a pseudogene. This CDR3 is built from 16 residues. In DNA, the CDR3 is TGTGCCAGCAGCAACCGACAGGGTCAGTCCTACAATGAGCAGTTCTTC. Translating gives CASSNRQGQSYNEQFF.

The chain recombines TRBV7-2 with TRBJ2-3; D gene ambiguous. Germline values: CDR1 SGHTA, CDR2 FQGNSA. This CDR3 has 13 amino acids. Between the trimmed V and J ends, which lost 5 bases and 7 bases, there was a span of 13 bases. The CDR3 DNA sequence: TGTGCCAGCAGCCGTACATGGGAAAATACGCAGTATTTT. It yields the protein CASSRTWENTQYF.

The chain employs TRBV5-6 and TRBJ2-5; 9 nucleotides line up with TRBD2. The CDR3 is 16 residues long. With V trimmed by 1 base and J by 2 bases, 6 bases remained unmatched. In germline, CDR1 is SGHDT, CDR2 YYEEEE. This chain's CDR3 is CASSLFSSGIQETQYF. The CDR3 region has the DNA TGTGCCAGCAGCTTGTTTTCTAGCGGGATTCAAGAGACCCAGTACTTC.

There are a few counts of this clonotype. The rearrangement links TRBV27 to TRBJ1-6; D is uncertain. V lost 5 bases, J lost 10 bases, and 18 bases lay in between. The CDR3 consists of 15 residues. In germline, CDR1 is MNHEY, CDR2 SMNVEV (reference sequence). CDR3: CASSPRHGVYSPLHF. DNA for the CDR3: TGTGCCAGCAGTCCACGACATGGGGTTTACTCACCCCTCCACTTT.

Points on this clonotype: It is likely a read error, because the conserved phenylalanine at the end of the CDR3 is missing. The chain is built from TRBV7-9 and TRBJ2-2; a possible D gene is TRBD1 (5 bases). Trimming took off 4 bases at V and 2 bases at J, with 11 bases between the two ends. CDR3 size: 15 residues. Per germline, CDR1 SEHNR and CDR2 FQNEAQ (reference sequence). The CDR3 sequence: CASSSRQGNTGELFI. In DNA, the CDR3 is TGTGCCAGCAGCTCCCGTCAGGGAAACACCGGGGAGCTGTTTATT.

The chain couples TRBV7-9 to TRBJ1-4; no clear D gene. The germline V gene has CDR1 SEHNR and CDR2 FQNEAQ (reference sequence). CDR3 size: 15 residues. The V gene lost 7 bases and the J gene lost 3 bases, with 15 bases spanning the gap. The DNA of the CDR3 is TGTGCCAGCACTTCAACCCACGAAGCTAATGAAAAACTGTTTTTT. Protein sequence: CASTSTHEANEKLFF.

This clonotype was seen a few times. The gene calls are TRBV9 and TRBJ1-6; 8 positions agree with TRBD1. The germline V gene encodes CDR1 SGDLS and CDR2 YYNGEE. The CDR3 runs to 15 residues. J was trimmed by 6 bases and V by 3 bases; bases with no gene match: 5. CDR3 sequence: CASSATGALNSPLHF. In nucleotides, the CDR3 is TGTGCCAGCAGCGCGACAGGGGCACTTAATTCACCCCTCCACTTT.

The rearrangement links TRBV9 to TRBJ1-4; TRBD1 might be the D (6 bases). Germline values: CDR1 SGDLS, CDR2 YYNGEE. V lost 4 bases and J 6 bases, leaving 16 bases between the germline ends. This CDR3 spans 15 amino acids. CDR3 region: CASSYKQGGDEKLFF. The CDR3 bases are TGTGCCAGCAGCTACAAACAGGGAGGGGATGAAAAACTGTTTTTT. The whole variable domain, filled in from reference TRBV9 and TRBJ1-4, reads DSGVTQTPKHLITATGQRVTLRCSPRSGDLSVYWYQQSLDQGLQFLIQYYNGEERAKGNILERFSAQQFPDLHSELNLSSLELGDSALYFCASSYKQGGDEKLFFGSGTQLSVL.

V is TRBV7-2 and J is TRBJ2-3; D remains ambiguous. Germline V gene lookup returns CDR1 SGHTA and CDR2 FQGNSA. Trimming shortened V by 5 bases and J by 2 bases, and 8 bases separated the two germline ends. The CDR3 covers 13 residues. In nucleotides, the CDR3 is TGTGCCAGCAGCCAGGCCGCCACAGATACGCAGTATTTT. The encoded protein is CASSQAATDTQYF. Full variable domain (outside the CDR3, taken from reference TRBV7-2 and TRBJ2-3): GAGVSQSPSNKVTEKGKDVELRCDPISGHTALYWYRQSLGQGLEFLIYFQGNSAPDKSGLPSDRFSAERTGGSVSTLTIQRTQQEDSAVYLCASSQAATDTQYFGPGTRLTVL.

The chain links TRBV15 to TRBJ2-5; 7 bases are a match to TRBD2. After removal of 0 bases from V and 2 bases from J, the junction contained 3 bases not matched to a gene. Germline values: CDR1 LNHNV, CDR2 YYDKDF (reference sequence). The CDR3 consists of 15 residues. The CDR3 nucleotides read TGTGCCACCAGCAGAGATATGGGGGGGCAAGAGACCCAGTACTTC. Amino acids: CATSRDMGGQETQYF.

This clonotype appeared a few times. V gene TRBV10-3 combines with J gene TRBJ2-1, with D possibly being TRBD1 (6 bases). The closer fit of TRBJ2-5 to the DNA end suggests the J call may be wrong. Germline V gene sequence: CDR1 ENHRY, CDR2 SYGVKD. The CDR3 loop spans 13 amino acids. The CDR3 sequence: CAISQGPRETQYF. CDR3 DNA sequence: TGTGCCATCAGTCAGGGGCCGCGGGAGACCCAGTACTTC.